This TCR beta chain was sequenced during a study of blood T cell repertoires in COVID-19. This clone is a singleton in its sample. V was pared by 3 bases and J by 2 bases, with 9 bases of the junction left unmatched. Germline loops: CDR1 SQVTM, CDR2 ANQGSEA. The CDR3 contains 17 residues. This table comes from immunoSEQ multiplex PCR, and its TCRdb copy is limited to in-frame clones, with some not included. The table lists around 310,000 clones, 89% of them singletons. Which cohort a participant joined came from the clinical history participants gave. The study counted Cohort 3 donors as recovered given two negative PCRs, clearance, or symptom resolution.

Sequencing was performed on PBMCs or T cells enriched from blood (not recorded which). The receptor was isolated from a woman younger than 45 who had recovered from COVID-19. The rearrangement links TRBV29-1 to TRBJ2-2; 10 bases line up with TRBD1. CDR3 residues: CSVEPLDRGQNTGELFF. The CDR3 coding sequence is TGCAGCGTTGAGCCGCTCGACAGGGGGCAAAACACCGGGGAGCTGTTTTTT.